These T cell receptor beta chains were read from a single sample in a study of shared clonotypes between healthy human individuals. Repertoires were generated with immunoSEQ multiplex PCR, while TCRdb's copy carries only in-frame clones and drops some. The table records some 2 million clones, about 95% of them present only once. Sequenced: naive CD8+ T cells sorted from blood. These receptors were obtained from a man between 18 and 35 years old in good health. CDR3s include the opening cysteine and the closing phenylalanine or tryptophan. The D gene is left open where the match is weak. Clone size is shown for a subset of rows, as once, few, many or a class of expanded clone.

V	J	size	D	DNA	CDR3
TRBV18	TRBJ2-2	-	-	TGTGCCAGCTCACCAAGTGTAGAGGACACCGGGGAGCTGTTTTTT	CASSPSVEDTGELFF
TRBV7-2	TRBJ1-1	-	TRBD1	TGTGCCAGCAGCTTAGGGCGGCAGGGGGCGCAGAGGAACACTGAAGCTTTCTTT	CASSLGRQGAQRNTEAFF
TRBV28	TRBJ1-1	-	TRBD1	TGTGCCAGCAGTTTCGGGGACAGGTTAGAAGCTGTAGAAGCTTTCTTT	CASSFGDRLEAVEAFF
TRBV19	TRBJ1-1	-	-	TGTGCCAGTAACAGGCCCAACACTGAAGCTTTCTTT	CASNRPNTEAFF
TRBV5-1	TRBJ2-3	-	TRBD2	TGCGCCAGCAGCCTGGGACTAGCGGCCACAGATACGCAGTATTTT	CASSLGLAATDTQYF
TRBV27	TRBJ2-5	-	TRBD2	TGTGCCAGCAGTTTGCGCGGGGGGGCCCCCCGGGAGACCCAGTACTTC	CASSLRGGAPRETQYF
TRBV5-1	TRBJ2-1	-	TRBD1	TGCGCCAGCAGCTTGTCCGGGACAGGCTACAATGAGCAGTTCTTC	CASSLSGTGYNEQFF
TRBV2	TRBJ2-1	once	TRBD2	TGTGCCAGCAGTGCGGGACTAGCGGGGGGATACAATGAGCAGTTCTTC	CASSAGLAGGYNEQFF
TRBV6-1	TRBJ1-5	-	-	TGTGCCAGCACTACTGTTGGGTGGGGCAATCAGCCCCAGCATTTT	CASTTVGWGNQPQHF
TRBV2	TRBJ1-2	-	-	TGTGCCAGCCCACCGCCCCGGGCAGGGAACTATGGCTACACCTTC	CASPPPRAGNYGYTF
TRBV12-5	TRBJ2-3	-	TRBD2	TGTGCTAGTGGTTCCCGACTAGCGGGGGGTGACGGCGTTGGTACGCAGTATTTT	CASGSRLAGGDGVGTQYF
TRBV5-6	TRBJ2-7	-	TRBD2	TGTGCCAGCAGCTATAGCGGGGACGTCTACGAGCAGTACTTC	CASSYSGDVYEQYF
TRBV5-6	TRBJ1-1	-	TRBD1	TGTGCCAGCAGCTTAGAACAGGGGATGAACACTGAAGCTTTCTTT	CASSLEQGMNTEAFF
TRBV5-6	TRBJ1-2	-	-	TGTGCCAGCAGCTTCTGGGTGACAAGACCCACTAACTATGGCTACACCTTC	CASSFWVTRPTNYGYTF
TRBV2	TRBJ2-7	-	TRBD1	TGTGCCAGCGGCCTACCAGAGGGGGCAAACGAGCAGTACTTC	CASGLPEGANEQYF
TRBV4-3	TRBJ2-3	-	TRBD1	TGCGCCAGCAGCCAAACAACCGGGACAGGGACCACAGATACGCAGTATTTT	CASSQTTGTGTTDTQYF
TRBV27	TRBJ1-1	once	-	TGTGCCAGCAGTCCATGGGACATTAACACTGAAGCTTTCTTT	CASSPWDINTEAFF
TRBV4-1	TRBJ2-3	-	-	TGCGCCAGTAGCCAAGAAAGAGCGGTTAGCACAGATACGCAGTATTTT	CASSQERAVSTDTQYF
TRBV2	TRBJ2-5	-	-	TGTGCCAGCAGCGCCTTTCCCGGGAGAGAGACCCAGTACTTC	CASSAFPGRETQYF
TRBV9	TRBJ1-1	-	-	TGTGCCAGCAGTACTGGAATGAACACTGAAGCTTTCTTT	CASSTGMNTEAFF
TRBV27	TRBJ2-6	once	-	TGTGCCACCGCGTCGGGGGTCGGGGCCAACGTCCTGACTTTC	CATASGVGANVLTF
TRBV7-9	TRBJ2-2	-	TRBD1	TGTGCCAGCACCATCAAGGGGGCCACCGGGGAGCTGTTTTTT	CASTIKGATGELFF
TRBV27	TRBJ2-7	-	-	TGTGCCACAGGGGCCGTCTACGAGCAGTACTTC	CATGAVYEQYF
TRBV7-9	TRBJ2-5	-	TRBD2	TGTGCCAGCAGCCCGACTAGCGGGAGGGGAATCATGGAGACCCAGTACTTC	CASSPTSGRGIMETQYF
TRBV19	TRBJ2-7	-	TRBD2	TGTGCCAGTAGTATAGAGGGCCTCCGATCCCACGCTAGCGGAGGGGCCTATGAGCAGTACTTC	CASSIEGLRSHASGGAYEQYF
TRBV30	TRBJ1-1	-	TRBD1	TGTGCCTGGAGTGAGGGCAGGGGGACTGAAGCTTTCTTT	CAWSEGRGTEAFF
TRBV15	TRBJ2-5	-	TRBD2	TGTGCCACCAGCTTTCTAGCGGGAGCAGAGACCCAGTACTTC	CATSFLAGAETQYF
TRBV7-2	TRBJ2-2	-	TRBD2	TGTGCCAGCAGCTGGACTAGCGGGCCCGGGGAGCTGTTTTTT	CASSWTSGPGELFF
TRBV9	TRBJ1-1	-	-	TGTGCCAGCAGCCCCCGGTCGAACACTGAAGCTTTCTTT	CASSPRSNTEAFF
TRBV5-4	TRBJ2-5	-	TRBD2	TGTGCCAGCGGCGCGGCTAGCGGGGGGCCGAATAAAGAGACCCAGTACTTC	CASGAASGGPNKETQYF
TRBV30	TRBJ2-7	-	-	TGTGCCTGGAGTGTCATGAGCTCCTACGAGCAGTACTTC	CAWSVMSSYEQYF
TRBV6-6	TRBJ2-7	once	-	TGTGCCAGCAGTTACTCCGGCGGGAACATGAACGAGCAGTACTTC	CASSYSGGNMNEQYF
TRBV5-4	TRBJ2-7	-	TRBD2	TGTGCCAGCAGCTTTGGACTAGCGGGGGCTCCTAACTACGAGCAGTACTTC	CASSFGLAGAPNYEQYF
TRBV30	TRBJ1-1	-	-	TGTGCCTGGAGTGTACAGCTCCTTTCTGAAGCTTTCTTT	CAWSVQLLSEAFF
TRBV7-9	TRBJ2-2	once	-	TGTGCCAGCAGCTTAGGAGATACCGGGGAGCTGTTTTTT	CASSLGDTGELFF
TRBV7-9	TRBJ1-5	once	-	TGTGCCAGCAGCCAGACAGAGAATAGCAATCAGCCCCAGCATTTT	CASSQTENSNQPQHF
TRBV6-5	TRBJ2-5	-	-	TGTGCCAGCAGTACCGCTGGGCGAGAGACCCAGTACTTC	CASSTAGRETQYF
TRBV6-6	TRBJ1-2	-	-	TGTGCCAGCAGTTACAGTTGGCAGGCAGCTAACTATGGCTACACCTTC	CASSYSWQAANYGYTF
TRBV6-5	TRBJ1-1	-	-	TGTGCCAGCAGTTACTCAGGGCAGGCTGAAGCTTTCTTT	CASSYSGQAEAFF
TRBV15	TRBJ2-7	-	-	TGTGCCACCAGCAGAGAACCAATAGGAGACAGTACCTACGAGCAGTACTTC	CATSREPIGDSTYEQYF
TRBV19	TRBJ2-7	-	-	TGTGCCAGTAGGCAATCCTCGGCCTACGAGCAGTACTTC	CASRQSSAYEQYF
TRBV27	TRBJ2-7	-	-	TGTGCCAGCAGTTCAGGCGGCGAGCAGTACTTC	CASSSGGEQYF
TRBV28	TRBJ2-3	-	TRBD2	TGTGCCAGCAGTTGGGAGCTTGGGACTAGCGGGGGTAGCACAGATACGCAGTATTTT	CASSWELGTSGGSTDTQYF
TRBV10-3	TRBJ1-2	-	-	TGTGCCATTCTCCAGACTAAAGGGGCCTTGGAACGGGGCTACACCTTC	CAILQTKGALERGYTF